This record covers a single TCR beta chain. This receptor's antigen is unknown. No much larger clone exists at a distance of one base, and base qualities are not known. The germline V gene (reference sequence) gives CDR1 as WNHNN and CDR2 as SYGVQD. Taken from cysteine to phenylalanine, the CDR3 has 17 residues. Kept here is only the CDR3 DNA, which spans 51 bases and is read in frame from base 1. The junction shows trimming of 2 bases on V and 3 bases on J, and the gene matches do not reach 10 bases of it. Donors formed part of the validation cohort, which comprised 120 subjects and was distinct from the first cohort of roughly 600 subjects. This record comes from a study of cytomegalovirus exposure and HLA in healthy donors (dated by TCRdb to 2016 to 2017). For the study in its entirety: According to a later analysis, the 110 or so validation repertoires were produced on the same platform as the roughly 600 repertoires of the first cohort. Along with the roughly 670-subject first cohort, a separate validation cohort of about 110 different subjects was used. The study combined high-throughput TCR immunosequencing, statistical association of individual TCRs with disease status, and machine learning to predict cytomegalovirus infection status. The aim of the study was to test whether cataloging public T cell receptors could identify signatures of past pathogen exposure. General study outcomes and caveats: In both the original and validation cohorts, the classifier was reported to diagnose cytomegalovirus status with high specificity and sensitivity. The validation cohort had no HLA typing available for a later analysis, so co-occurrence within that cohort was assessed over all 130 or so repertoires. A later analysis found that TCRs clustered in the first cohort also tended to co-occur in the approximately 120 validation repertoires, with more than 90% of cluster scores above 0. In vitro tests confirmed that a few of the cytomegalovirus-associated TCR beta chains recognize cytomegalovirus antigens. Most TCR sequences were seen in very few donors, while some public TCRs were found in many individuals. The authors suggested that the approach could potentially be generalized to other disease states and immunological phenotypes. The study listed 150 to 200 TCR beta chains as associated with cytomegalovirus.

Preparation of the library involved the immunoSEQ multiplex PCR assay. In the source study's methods: A statistical classification framework was built to diagnose cytomegalovirus status from the catalog of TCR beta chain sequences. TCRdb re-hosts the immuneACCESS table, in-frame sequences only. Its copies lack some clones; in the studies checked, an unresolved V gene accounts for under half of them, and the cause for the rest is not known. V and J calls and clone size are as listed in that table; D and trimming were resolved from the DNA. This sample is represented by under 200,000 clones; roughly 90% of them were singletons. The biggest ten clones account for 4% to 5% of the sample.

The receptor comes from a young man in good health and CMV-seropositive. Material for sequencing was PBMCs. The chain is encoded by TRBV10-1 joined to TRBJ2-5; TRBD2 matches 9 bases in the middle. The DNA sequence is as follows: TGCGCCAGCAGTGAGGGATTTAGCGGGAGAGGGGAAGAGACCCAGTACTTC. It codes for CASSEGFSGRGEETQYF.